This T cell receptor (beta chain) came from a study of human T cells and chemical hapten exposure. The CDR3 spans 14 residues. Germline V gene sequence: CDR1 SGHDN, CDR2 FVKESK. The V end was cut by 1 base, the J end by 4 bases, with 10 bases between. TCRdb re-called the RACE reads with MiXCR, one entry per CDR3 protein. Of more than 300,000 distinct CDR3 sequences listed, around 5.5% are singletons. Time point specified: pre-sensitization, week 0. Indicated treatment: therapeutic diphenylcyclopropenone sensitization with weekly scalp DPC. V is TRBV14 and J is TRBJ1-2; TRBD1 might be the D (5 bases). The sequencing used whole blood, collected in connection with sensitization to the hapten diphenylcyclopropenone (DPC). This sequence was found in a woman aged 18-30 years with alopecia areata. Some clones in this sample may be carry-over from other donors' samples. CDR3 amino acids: CASSQAGLRYGYTF. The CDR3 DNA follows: TGTGCCAGCAGCCAAGCAGGGTTACGCTATGGCTACACCTTC.